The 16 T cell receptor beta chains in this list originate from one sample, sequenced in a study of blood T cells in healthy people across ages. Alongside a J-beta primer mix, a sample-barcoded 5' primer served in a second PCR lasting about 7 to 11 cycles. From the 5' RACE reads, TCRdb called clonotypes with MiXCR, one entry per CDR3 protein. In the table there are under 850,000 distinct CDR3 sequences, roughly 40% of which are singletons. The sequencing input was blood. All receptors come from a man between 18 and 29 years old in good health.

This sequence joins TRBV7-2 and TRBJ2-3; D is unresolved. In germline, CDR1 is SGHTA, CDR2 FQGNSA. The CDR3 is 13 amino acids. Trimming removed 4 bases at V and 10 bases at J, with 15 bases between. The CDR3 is CASSSPPMEAQYF. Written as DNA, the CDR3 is TGTGCCAGCAGCTCCCCACCGATGGAAGCGCAGTATTTT.

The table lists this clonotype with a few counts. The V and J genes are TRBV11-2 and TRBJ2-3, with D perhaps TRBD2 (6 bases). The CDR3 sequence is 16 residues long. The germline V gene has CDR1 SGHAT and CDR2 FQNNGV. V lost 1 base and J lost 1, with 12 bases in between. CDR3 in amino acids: CASSLAPGERTDTQYF. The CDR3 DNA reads TGTGCCAGCAGCTTAGCCCCGGGGGAGCGCACAGATACGCAGTATTTT. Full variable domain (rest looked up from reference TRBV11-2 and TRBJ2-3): EAGVAQSPRYKIIEKRQSVAFWCNPISGHATLYWYQQILGQGPKLLIQFQNNGVVDDSQLPKDRFSAERLKGVDSTLKIQPAKLEDSAVYLCASSLAPGERTDTQYFGPGTRLTVL.

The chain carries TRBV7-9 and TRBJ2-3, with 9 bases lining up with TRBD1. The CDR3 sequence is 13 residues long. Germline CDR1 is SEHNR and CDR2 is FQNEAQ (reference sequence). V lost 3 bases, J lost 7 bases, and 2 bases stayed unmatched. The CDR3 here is CASSLGTGNTQYF. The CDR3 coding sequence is TGTGCCAGCAGCTTGGGGACAGGGAATACGCAGTATTTT.

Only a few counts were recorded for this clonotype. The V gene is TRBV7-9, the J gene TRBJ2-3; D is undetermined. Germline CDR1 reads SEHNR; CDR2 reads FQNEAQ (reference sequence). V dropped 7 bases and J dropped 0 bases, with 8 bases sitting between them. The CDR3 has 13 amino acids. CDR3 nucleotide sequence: TGTGCCAGCACCCCTAGAAGCACAGATACGCAGTATTTT. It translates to CASTPRSTDTQYF.

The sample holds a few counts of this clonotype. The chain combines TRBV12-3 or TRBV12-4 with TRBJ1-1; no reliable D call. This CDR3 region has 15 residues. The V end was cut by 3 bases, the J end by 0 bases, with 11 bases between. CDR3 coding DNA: TGTGCCAGCAGTTTCTCCCCGCACATGAACACTGAAGCTTTCTTT. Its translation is CASSFSPHMNTEAFF.

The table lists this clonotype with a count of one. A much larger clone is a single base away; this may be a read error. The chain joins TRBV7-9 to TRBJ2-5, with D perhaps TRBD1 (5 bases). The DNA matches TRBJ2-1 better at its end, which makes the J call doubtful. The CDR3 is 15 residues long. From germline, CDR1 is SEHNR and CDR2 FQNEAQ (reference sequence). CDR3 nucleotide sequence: TGTGCCAGCAGTCTTACCCAGGGTAATCAAGAGACCCAGTTCTTC. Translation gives CASSLTQGNQETQFF.

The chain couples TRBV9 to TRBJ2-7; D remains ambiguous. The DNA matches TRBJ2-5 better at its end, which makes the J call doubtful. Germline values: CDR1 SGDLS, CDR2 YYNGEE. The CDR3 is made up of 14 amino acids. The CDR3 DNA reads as TGTGCCAGCAGCGGAGCTACGGGCTTCGAGACCCAGTACTTC. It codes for CASSGATGFETQYF.

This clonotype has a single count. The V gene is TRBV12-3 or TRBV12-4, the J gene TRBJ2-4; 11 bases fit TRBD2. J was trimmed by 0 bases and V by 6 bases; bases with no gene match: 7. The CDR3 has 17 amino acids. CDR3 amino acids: CASSPWTSGLAKNIQYF. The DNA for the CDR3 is TGTGCCAGCAGCCCCTGGACTAGCGGGTTAGCCAAAAACATTCAGTACTTC.

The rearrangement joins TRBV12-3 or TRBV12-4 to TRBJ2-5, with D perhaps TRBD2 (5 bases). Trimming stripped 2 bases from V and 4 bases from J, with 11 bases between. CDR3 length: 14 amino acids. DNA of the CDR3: TGTGCCAGCAGTTTATCCCCGGGATTAGAGACCCAGTACTTC. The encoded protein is CASSLSPGLETQYF.

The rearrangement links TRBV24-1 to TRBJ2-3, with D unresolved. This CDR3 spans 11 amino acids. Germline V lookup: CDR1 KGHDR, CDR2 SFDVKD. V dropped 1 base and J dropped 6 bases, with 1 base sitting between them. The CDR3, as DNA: TGTGCCACCAGTGATTTCGATACGCAGTATTTT. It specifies CATSDFDTQYF.

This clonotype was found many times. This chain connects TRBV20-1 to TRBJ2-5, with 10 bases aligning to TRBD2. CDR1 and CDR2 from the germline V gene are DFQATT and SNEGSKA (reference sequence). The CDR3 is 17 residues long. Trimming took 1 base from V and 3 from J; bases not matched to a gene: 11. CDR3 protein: CSARGRLAGESKETQYF. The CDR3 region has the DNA TGCAGTGCTAGAGGGCGACTAGCGGGTGAAAGTAAAGAGACCCAGTACTTC.

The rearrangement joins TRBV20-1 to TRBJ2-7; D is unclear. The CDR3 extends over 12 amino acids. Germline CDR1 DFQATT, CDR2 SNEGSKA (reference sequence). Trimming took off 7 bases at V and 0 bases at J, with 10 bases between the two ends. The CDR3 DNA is TGCAGTGGAACAGCCGACTCCTACGAGCAGTACTTC. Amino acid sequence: CSGTADSYEQYF.

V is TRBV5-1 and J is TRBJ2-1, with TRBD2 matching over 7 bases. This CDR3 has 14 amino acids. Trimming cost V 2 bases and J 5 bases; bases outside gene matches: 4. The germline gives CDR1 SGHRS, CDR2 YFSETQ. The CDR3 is CASSLLASNNEQFF. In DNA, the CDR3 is TGCGCCAGCAGCTTACTAGCGTCAAACAATGAGCAGTTCTTC.

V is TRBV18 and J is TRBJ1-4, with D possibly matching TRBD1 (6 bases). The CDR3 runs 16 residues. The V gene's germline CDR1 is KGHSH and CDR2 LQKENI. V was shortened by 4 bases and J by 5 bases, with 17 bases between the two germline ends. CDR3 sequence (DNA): TGTGCCAGCTCACTCTCAATGGGGACAAACAATGAAAAACTGTTTTTT. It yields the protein CASSLSMGTNNEKLFF.

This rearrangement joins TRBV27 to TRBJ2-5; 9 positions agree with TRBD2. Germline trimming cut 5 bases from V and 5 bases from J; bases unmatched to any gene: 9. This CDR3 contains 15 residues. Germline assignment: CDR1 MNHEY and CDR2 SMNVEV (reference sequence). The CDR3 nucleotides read TGTGCCAGCAGTCCCCGAGCGGGAGGATTGGAGACCCAGTACTTC. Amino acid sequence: CASSPRAGGLETQYF.

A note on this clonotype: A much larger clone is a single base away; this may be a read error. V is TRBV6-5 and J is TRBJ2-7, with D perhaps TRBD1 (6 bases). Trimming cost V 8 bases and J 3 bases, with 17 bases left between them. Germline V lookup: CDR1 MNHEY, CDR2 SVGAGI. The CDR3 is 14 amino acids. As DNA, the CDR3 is TGTGCCAGCGGTCGAGGGGGTTCCAGCTACGAGCAGTACTTC. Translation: CASGRGGSSYEQYF.